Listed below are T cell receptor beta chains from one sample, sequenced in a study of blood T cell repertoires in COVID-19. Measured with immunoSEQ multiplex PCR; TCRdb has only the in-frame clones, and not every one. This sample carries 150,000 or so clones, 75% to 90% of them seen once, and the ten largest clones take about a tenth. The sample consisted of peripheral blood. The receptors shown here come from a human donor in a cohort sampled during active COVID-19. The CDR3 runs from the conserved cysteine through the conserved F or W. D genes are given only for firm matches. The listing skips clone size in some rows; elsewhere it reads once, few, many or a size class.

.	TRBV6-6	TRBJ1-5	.	CASEGGSNQPQHF	TGTGCCAGCGAAGGGGGTAGCAATCAGCCCCAGCATTTT
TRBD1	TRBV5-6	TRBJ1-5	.	CASSLTGGGNQPQHF	TGTGCCAGCAGCTTGACAGGGGGCGGCAATCAGCCCCAGCATTTT
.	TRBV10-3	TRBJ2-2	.	CAITPGTSNTGELFF	TGTGCCATCACCCCCGGGACATCGAACACCGGGGAGCTGTTTTTT
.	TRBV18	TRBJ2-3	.	CASSPSRLASTDTQYF	TGTGCCAGCTCACCCTCCCGACTCGCTAGCACAGATACGCAGTATTTT
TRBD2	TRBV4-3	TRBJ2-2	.	CASSQEPLAVNTGELFF	TGCGCCAGCAGCCAAGAACCCCTAGCGGTGAACACCGGGGAGCTGTTTTTT
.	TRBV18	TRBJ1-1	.	CASSPVQNTEAFF	TGTGCCAGCTCACCGGTACAGAACACTGAAGCTTTCTTT
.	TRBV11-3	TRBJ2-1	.	CASSSASAHEQFF	TGTGCCAGCAGCTCGGCTAGCGCCCATGAGCAGTTCTTC
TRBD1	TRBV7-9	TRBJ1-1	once	CASSLVKGGDEAFF	TGTGCCAGCAGCTTAGTCAAAGGGGGCGATGAAGCTTTCTTT
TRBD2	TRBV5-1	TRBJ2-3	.	CASTRGGGSTDTQYF	TGCGCCAGCACAAGGGGCGGGGGGAGTACAGATACGCAGTATTTT
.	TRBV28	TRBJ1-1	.	CASSLTLWGRGTEAFF	TGTGCCAGCAGTTTAACGTTGTGGGGGCGAGGCACTGAAGCTTTCTTT
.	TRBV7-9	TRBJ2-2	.	CASSLSVNTGELFF	TGTGCCAGCAGCTTATCGGTGAACACCGGGGAGCTGTTTTTT
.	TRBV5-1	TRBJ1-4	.	CASSLGFEDEKLFF	TGCGCCAGCAGCCTGGGGTTTGAGGATGAAAAACTGTTTTTT
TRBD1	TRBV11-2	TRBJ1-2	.	CASSTYRDRGKFNYGYTF	TGTGCCAGCAGCACCTACCGGGACAGGGGCAAGTTTAACTATGGCTACACCTTC
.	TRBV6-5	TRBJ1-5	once	CASTGHVNQPQHF	TGTGCCAGCACGGGACACGTCAATCAGCCCCAGCATTTT
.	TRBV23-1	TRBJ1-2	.	CASSQSPDRYRPCYGYTF	TGCGCCAGCAGTCAATCCCCGGACAGATACCGCCCCTGCTATGGCTACACCTTC
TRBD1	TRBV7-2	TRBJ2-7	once	CASSPGTGSYEQYF	TGTGCCAGCAGCCCGGGGACAGGGAGCTACGAGCAGTACTTC
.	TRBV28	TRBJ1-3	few	CATGQRGGTIYF	TGTGCCACAGGACAGCGAGGCGGCACCATATATTTT
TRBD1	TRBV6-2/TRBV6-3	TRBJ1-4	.	CASSDRGATNEKLFF	TGTGCCAGCAGCGACAGGGGGGCGACTAATGAAAAACTGTTTTTT
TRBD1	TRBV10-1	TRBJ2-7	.	CASSDRPGGVYEQYF	TGCGCCAGCAGTGATCGTCCAGGGGGCGTGTACGAGCAGTACTTC
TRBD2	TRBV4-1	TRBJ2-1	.	CASSQDGGLAGLGNEQFF	TGCGCCAGCAGCCAAGATGGGGGACTAGCGGGTTTGGGTAATGAGCAGTTCTTC
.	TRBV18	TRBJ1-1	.	CASSAIPGTANTEAFF	TGTGCCAGCTCAGCGATACCCGGGACTGCGAACACTGAAGCTTTCTTT
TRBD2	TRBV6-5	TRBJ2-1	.	CASTGLGLDNEQFF	TGTGCCAGCACCGGACTAGGCCTAGACAATGAGCAGTTCTTC
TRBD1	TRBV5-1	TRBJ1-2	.	CASSSTGLYGYTF	TGCGCCAGCAGCTCGACAGGGCTTTATGGCTACACCTTC
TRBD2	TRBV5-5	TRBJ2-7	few	CASKWGLAGGSAYEQYF	TGTGCCAGCAAGTGGGGACTAGCGGGAGGAAGCGCCTACGAGCAGTACTTC
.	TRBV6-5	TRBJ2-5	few	CASSSTLSPRETQYF	TGTGCCAGCAGTTCGACCCTCTCCCCGAGGGAGACCCAGTACTTC
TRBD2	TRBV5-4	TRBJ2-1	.	CASSQRREANEQFF	TGTGCCAGCAGCCAGAGGCGGGAGGCCAATGAGCAGTTCTTC
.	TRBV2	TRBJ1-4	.	CASSEVEGGEKLFF	TGTGCCAGCAGTGAAGTAGAGGGGGGGGAAAAACTGTTTTTT
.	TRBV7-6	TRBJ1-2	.	CASSLAQVQKGGYTF	TGTGCCAGCAGCTTAGCACAGGTTCAAAAGGGGGGCTACACCTTC
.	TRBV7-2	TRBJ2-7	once	CASSLWQRNEQYF	TGTGCCAGCAGCTTATGGCAGCGGAACGAGCAGTACTTC
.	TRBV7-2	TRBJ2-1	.	CASSPRSRSGYNEQFF	TGTGCCAGCAGCCCCCGGTCCCGCAGCGGGTACAATGAGCAGTTCTTC
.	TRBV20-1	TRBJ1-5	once	CSASRGQPQHF	TGCAGTGCTAGTAGGGGGCAGCCCCAGCATTTT